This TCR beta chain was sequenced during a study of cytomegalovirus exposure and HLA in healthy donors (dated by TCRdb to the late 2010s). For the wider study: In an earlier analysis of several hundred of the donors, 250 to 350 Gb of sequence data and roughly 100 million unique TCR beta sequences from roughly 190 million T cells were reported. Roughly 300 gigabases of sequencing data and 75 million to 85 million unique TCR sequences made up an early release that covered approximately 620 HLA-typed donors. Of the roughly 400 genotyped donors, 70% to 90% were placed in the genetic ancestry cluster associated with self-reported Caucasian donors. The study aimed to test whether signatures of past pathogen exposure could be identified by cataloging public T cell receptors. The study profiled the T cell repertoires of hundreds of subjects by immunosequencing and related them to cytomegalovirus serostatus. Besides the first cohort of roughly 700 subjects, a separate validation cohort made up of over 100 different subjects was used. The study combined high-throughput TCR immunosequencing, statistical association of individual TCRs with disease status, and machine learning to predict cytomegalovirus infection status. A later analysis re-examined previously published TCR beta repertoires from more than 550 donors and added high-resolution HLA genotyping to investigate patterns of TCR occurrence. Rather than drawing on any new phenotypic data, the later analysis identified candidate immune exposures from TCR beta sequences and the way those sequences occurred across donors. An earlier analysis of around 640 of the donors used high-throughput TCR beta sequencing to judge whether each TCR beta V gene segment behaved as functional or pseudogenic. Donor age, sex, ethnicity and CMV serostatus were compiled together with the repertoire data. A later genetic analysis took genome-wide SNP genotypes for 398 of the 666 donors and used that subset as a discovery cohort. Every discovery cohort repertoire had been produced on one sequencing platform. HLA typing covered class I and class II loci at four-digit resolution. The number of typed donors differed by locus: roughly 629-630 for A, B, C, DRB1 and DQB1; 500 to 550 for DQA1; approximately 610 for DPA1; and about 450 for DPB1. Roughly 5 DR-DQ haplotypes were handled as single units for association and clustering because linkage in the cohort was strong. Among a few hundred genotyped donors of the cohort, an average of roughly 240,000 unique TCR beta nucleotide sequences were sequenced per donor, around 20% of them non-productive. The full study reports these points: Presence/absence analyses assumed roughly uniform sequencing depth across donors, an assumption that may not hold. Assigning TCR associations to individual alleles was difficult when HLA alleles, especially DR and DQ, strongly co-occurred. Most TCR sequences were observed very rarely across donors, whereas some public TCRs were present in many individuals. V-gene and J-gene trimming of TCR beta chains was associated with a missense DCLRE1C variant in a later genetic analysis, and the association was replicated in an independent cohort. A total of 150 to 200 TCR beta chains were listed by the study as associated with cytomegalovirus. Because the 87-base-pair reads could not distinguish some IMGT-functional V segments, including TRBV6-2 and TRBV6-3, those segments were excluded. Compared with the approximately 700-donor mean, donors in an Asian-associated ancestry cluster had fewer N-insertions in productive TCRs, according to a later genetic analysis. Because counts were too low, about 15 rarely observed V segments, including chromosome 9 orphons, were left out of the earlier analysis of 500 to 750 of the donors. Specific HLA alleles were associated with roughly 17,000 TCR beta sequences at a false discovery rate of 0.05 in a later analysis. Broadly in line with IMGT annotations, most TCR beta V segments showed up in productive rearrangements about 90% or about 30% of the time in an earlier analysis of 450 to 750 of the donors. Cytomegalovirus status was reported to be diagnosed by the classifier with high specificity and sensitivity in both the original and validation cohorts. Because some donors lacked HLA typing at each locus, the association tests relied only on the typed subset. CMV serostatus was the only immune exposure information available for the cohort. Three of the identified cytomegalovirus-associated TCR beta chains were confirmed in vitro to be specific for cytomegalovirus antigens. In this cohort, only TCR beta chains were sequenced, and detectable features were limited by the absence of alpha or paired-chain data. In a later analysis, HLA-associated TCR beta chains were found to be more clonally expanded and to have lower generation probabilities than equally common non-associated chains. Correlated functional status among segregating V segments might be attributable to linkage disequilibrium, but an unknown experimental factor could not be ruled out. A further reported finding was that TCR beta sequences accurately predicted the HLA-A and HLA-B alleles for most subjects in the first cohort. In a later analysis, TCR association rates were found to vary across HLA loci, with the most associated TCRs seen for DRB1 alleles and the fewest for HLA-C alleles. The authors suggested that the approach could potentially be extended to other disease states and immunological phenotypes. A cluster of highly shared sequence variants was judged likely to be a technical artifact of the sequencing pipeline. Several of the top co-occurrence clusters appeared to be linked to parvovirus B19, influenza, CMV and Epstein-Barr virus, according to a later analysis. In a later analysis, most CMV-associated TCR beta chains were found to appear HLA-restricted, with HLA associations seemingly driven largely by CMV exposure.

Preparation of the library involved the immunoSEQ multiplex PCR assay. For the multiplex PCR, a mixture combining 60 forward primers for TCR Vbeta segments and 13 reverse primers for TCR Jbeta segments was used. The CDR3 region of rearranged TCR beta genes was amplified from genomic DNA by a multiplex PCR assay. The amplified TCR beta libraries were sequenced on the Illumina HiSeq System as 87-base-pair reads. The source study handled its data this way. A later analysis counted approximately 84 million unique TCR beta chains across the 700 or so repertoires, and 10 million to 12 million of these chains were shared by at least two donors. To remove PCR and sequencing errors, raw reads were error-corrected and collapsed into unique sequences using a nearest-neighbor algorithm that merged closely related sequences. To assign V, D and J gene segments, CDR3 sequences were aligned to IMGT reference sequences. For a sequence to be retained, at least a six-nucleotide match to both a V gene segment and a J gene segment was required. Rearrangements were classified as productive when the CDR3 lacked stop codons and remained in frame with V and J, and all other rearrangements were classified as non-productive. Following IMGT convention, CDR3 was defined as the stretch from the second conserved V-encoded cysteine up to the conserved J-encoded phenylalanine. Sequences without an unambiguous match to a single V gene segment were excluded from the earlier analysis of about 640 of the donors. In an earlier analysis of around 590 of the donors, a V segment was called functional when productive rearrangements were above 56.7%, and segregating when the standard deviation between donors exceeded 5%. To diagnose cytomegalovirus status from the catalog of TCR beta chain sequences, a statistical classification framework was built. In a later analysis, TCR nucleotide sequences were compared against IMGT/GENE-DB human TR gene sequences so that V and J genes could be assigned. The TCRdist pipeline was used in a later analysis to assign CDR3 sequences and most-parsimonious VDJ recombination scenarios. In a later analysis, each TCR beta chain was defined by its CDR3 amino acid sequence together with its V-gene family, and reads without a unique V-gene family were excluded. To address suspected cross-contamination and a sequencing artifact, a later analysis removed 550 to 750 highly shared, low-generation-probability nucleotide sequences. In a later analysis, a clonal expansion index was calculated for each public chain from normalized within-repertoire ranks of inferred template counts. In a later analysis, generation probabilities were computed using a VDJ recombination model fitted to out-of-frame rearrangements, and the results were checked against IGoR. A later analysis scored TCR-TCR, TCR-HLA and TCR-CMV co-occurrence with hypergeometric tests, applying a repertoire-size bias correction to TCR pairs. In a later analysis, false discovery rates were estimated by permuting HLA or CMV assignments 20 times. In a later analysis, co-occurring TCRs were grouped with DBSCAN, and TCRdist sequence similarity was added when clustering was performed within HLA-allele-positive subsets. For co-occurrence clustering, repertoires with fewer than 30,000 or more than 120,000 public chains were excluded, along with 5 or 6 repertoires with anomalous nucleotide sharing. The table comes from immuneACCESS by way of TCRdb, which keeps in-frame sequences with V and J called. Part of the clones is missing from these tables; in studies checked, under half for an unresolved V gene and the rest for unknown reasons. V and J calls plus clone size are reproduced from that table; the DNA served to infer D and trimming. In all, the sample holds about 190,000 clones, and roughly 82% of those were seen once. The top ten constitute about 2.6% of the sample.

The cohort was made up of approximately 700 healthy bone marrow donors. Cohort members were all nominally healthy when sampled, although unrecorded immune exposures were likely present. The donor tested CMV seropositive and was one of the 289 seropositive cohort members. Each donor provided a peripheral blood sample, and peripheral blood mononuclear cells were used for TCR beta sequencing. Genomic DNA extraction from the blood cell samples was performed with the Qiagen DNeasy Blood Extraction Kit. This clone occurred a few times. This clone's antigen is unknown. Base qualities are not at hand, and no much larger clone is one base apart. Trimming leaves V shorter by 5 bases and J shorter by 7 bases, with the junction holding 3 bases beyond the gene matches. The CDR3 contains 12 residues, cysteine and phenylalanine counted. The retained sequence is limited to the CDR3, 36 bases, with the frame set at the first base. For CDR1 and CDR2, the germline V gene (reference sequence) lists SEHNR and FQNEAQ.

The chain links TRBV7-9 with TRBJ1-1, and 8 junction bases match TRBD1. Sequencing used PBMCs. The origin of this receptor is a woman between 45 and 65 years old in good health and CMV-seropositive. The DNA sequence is TGTGCCAGCAGCCCCGACAGGGGTGAAGCTTTCTTT. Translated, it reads CASSPDRGEAFF.